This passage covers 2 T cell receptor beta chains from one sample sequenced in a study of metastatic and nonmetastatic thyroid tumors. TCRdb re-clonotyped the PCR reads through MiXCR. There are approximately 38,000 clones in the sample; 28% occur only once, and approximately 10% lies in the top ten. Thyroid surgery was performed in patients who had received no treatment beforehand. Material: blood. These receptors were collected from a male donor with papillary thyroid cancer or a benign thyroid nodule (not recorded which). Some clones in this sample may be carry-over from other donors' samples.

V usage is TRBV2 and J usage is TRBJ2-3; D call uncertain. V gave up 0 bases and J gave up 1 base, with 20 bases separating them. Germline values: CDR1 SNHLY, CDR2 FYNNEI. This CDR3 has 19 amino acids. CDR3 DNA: TGTGCCAGCAGTGAAGCCTGTACTGGGTTAACTGTTGGCACAGATACGCAGTATTTT. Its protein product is CASSEACTGLTVGTDTQYF.

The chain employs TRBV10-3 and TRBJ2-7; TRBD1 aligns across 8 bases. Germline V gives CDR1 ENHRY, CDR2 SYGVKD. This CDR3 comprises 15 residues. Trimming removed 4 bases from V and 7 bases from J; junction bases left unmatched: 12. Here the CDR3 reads CAISGPTGDLREQYF. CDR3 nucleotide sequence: TGTGCCATCAGTGGTCCGACAGGGGACCTCCGGGAGCAGTACTTC.